The T cell receptor beta chain described here comes from a study of cytomegalovirus exposure and HLA in healthy donors. Broader study findings: TRBV6-2, TRBV6-3 and some other V segments were unresolvable in 87-base-pair reads. Beyond CMV serostatus, there was no information to go on about immune exposure.

The CDR3 is 14 residues long. V gave up 5 bases and J gave up 4 bases; unmatched junction bases: 3. CDR1 is LNHDA, CDR2 SQIVND, per germline (reference sequence). PCR employed 60 Vbeta and 13 Jbeta primers. Some clones are missing from TCRdb's copy, which holds only in-frame ones; the method was immunoSEQ multiplex PCR. The sample carries about 190,000 clones, almost 80% recorded once. This cohort consisted of healthy bone marrow donors. A remark on this clone: Its specificity is unknown.

The TCR sequence derives from a young woman in good health and CMV-seronegative. What was sequenced was PBMCs. This sequence joins TRBV19 and TRBJ2-7; the match to TRBD2 covers 12 bases. The CDR3 bases are TGTGCCAGTAGTTCAGGACTAGCGGGGTACGAGCAGTACTTC. This translates into CASSSGLAGYEQYF.